This passage covers 16 T cell receptor beta chains from one sample sequenced in a study of blood T cell repertoires in COVID-19. The method was immunoSEQ multiplex PCR; TCRdb's version includes in-frame clones alone and lacks a portion of them. The data show over 200,000 clones, with roughly 87% seen just once and around 0.67% held by the top ten. What was sequenced was peripheral blood. The source is a human donor in a cohort sampled during active COVID-19.

The rearrangement uses TRBV30 and TRBJ2-7, with 7 bases fitting TRBD1. V was clipped by 5 bases and J by 4 bases; unmatched bases: 2. Germline assignment: CDR1 GTSNPN and CDR2 SVGIG (reference sequence). CDR3 length: 11 amino acids. The DNA for the CDR3 is TGTGCCTGGCAACAGGGGTACGAGCAGTACTTC. Residues: CAWQQGYEQYF.

The chain has TRBV29-1 and TRBJ1-1; D remains unclear. The V end lost 4 bases, the J end lost 1 base, and 7 bases lay between the germline ends. Germline CDR1 reads SQVTM; CDR2 reads ANQGSEA. The CDR3 extends over 12 amino acids. The CDR3 DNA reads TGCAGCGTTGCGGCAGGGAACACTGAAGCTTTCTTT. This sequence encodes CSVAAGNTEAFF.

The chain links TRBV2 to TRBJ2-7; D perhaps matches TRBD2 (6 bases). The V end lost 4 bases, the J end lost 7 bases, and 14 bases lay between the germline ends. Germline loops: CDR1 SNHLY, CDR2 FYNNEI. The CDR3 covers 13 residues. The CDR3 coding sequence is TGTGCCAGCAGTGCTTCGGGAGTGTGGGAGCAGTACTTC. Protein product: CASSASGVWEQYF.

This rearrangement joins TRBV4-1 to TRBJ1-2; no definite D call. V was cut by 3 bases and J by 8 bases, with 22 bases left in between. CDR1 is MGHRA, CDR2 YSYEKL, per germline. The CDR3 totals 16 residues. CDR3 sequence (DNA): TGCGCCAGCAGCCACACACCGGGAAGACAAGCGGCGGGCTACACCTTC. This sequence encodes CASSHTPGRQAAGYTF.

This clone occurred once. This rearrangement joins TRBV6-6 to TRBJ2-3; 11 bases match TRBD2. Germline V lookup: CDR1 MNHNY, CDR2 SVGAGI (reference sequence). The ends lost 0 bases at V and 6 bases at J; junction bases unmatched: 2. The CDR3 is 15 amino acids. CDR3 sequence: CASSYSGTSGDTQYF. In DNA, the CDR3 is TGTGCCAGCAGTTACTCGGGGACTAGCGGTGATACGCAGTATTTT.

In its sample, this clone was seen once. This chain's CDR3 is CASSEIGETQYF. DNA for the CDR3: TGTGCCAGCAGTGAAATCGGGGAGACCCAGTACTTC. The V and J genes are TRBV2 and TRBJ2-5; D unclear. Germline V gives CDR1 SNHLY, CDR2 FYNNEI. This CDR3 is built from 12 residues. Between the trimmed V and J ends, which lost 2 bases and 5 bases, there was a span of 6 bases.

This chain links TRBV5-1 with TRBJ1-5; D gene unclear. Trimming took off 2 bases at V and 6 bases at J, with 12 bases between the two ends. CDR3 size: 14 residues. CDR1 is SGHRS, CDR2 YFSETQ, per germline. The DNA of the CDR3 is TGCGCCAGCAGCTTCGACCCGGCGGGTCAGCCCCAGCATTTT. Translated, it gives CASSFDPAGQPQHF.

This clone was seen only a few times. The chain combines TRBV27 with TRBJ1-2; 7 nucleotides line up with TRBD1. The V gene end was trimmed by 3 bases and the J gene end by 6 bases; junction bases not matched to a gene: 13. In germline, CDR1 is MNHEY, CDR2 SMNVEV (reference sequence). The CDR3 covers 16 residues. The CDR3 reads CASSFTDPRQGDGYTF. Here the CDR3 DNA reads TGTGCCAGCAGTTTTACTGATCCCCGACAGGGCGATGGCTACACCTTC.

The chain uses TRBV4-3 and TRBJ1-1; 7 bases are shared with TRBD1. Germline V CDR1 and CDR2: LGHNA, YSLEER. CDR3 size: 14 residues. J lost 6 bases, V lost 8 bases, and 12 bases had no gene match. CDR3 loop: CASCKGGGGAEAFF. In DNA, the CDR3 is TGCGCCAGCTGCAAGGGCGGAGGGGGCGCTGAAGCTTTCTTT.

The rearrangement links TRBV7-9 to TRBJ2-7, with 7 bases aligning to TRBD2. The CDR3 contains 14 residues. Germline V lookup: CDR1 SEHNR, CDR2 FQNEAQ (reference sequence). V was pared by 3 bases and J by 1 base, with 3 bases of the junction left unmatched. CDR3 sequence: CASSFGGGSYEQYF. Written as DNA, the CDR3 is TGTGCCAGCAGCTTTGGCGGGGGATCCTACGAGCAGTACTTC.

The chain recombines TRBV27 with TRBJ2-7, with 14 bases identical to TRBD2. Germline-derived CDR1 and CDR2 are MNHEY and SMNVEV (reference sequence). Trimming cost V 8 bases and J 5 bases; bases outside gene matches: 8. The CDR3 sequence is 15 residues long. The CDR3 reads CASRLGLAGGHEQYF. CDR3 bases: TGTGCCAGCCGCCTCGGACTAGCGGGAGGACACGAGCAGTACTTC.

The J gene is TRBJ1-1, the V gene TRBV24-1, with 8 bases lining up with TRBD1. The V gene end was trimmed by 7 bases and the J gene end by 2 bases; junction bases not matched to a gene: 5. The CDR3 runs 14 residues. Germline V gene sequence: CDR1 KGHDR, CDR2 SFDVKD. The chain's CDR3 is CATRNRGGNTEAFF. Here the CDR3 DNA reads TGTGCCACCAGGAACAGGGGGGGTAACACTGAAGCTTTCTTT.

V is TRBV7-2 and J is TRBJ1-2, with 7 bases aligning to TRBD1. This CDR3 is 16 amino acids long. The V segment lost 0 bases and the J segment 4 bases; nucleotides outside the gene matches: 8. Germline V lookup: CDR1 SGHTA, CDR2 FQGNSA. The CDR3 coding sequence is TGTGCCAGCAGCTTAGCCCGGGACAGCACTATCTATGGCTACACCTTC. This gives the protein CASSLARDSTIYGYTF.

The chain has TRBV5-1 and TRBJ1-4, with unresolved D. The germline V gene encodes CDR1 SGHRS and CDR2 YFSETQ. This CDR3 comprises 16 residues. Trimming removed 0 bases at V and 0 bases at J, with 9 bases between. CDR3 protein: CASSLGPGPTNEKLFF. CDR3 DNA sequence: TGCGCCAGCAGCTTGGGGCCAGGTCCAACTAATGAAAAACTGTTTTTT.

This clone has a handful of counts. V gene TRBV10-1 combines with J gene TRBJ2-1; TRBD2 agrees at 9 bases. V shed 5 bases, J shed 2 bases, and the junction held 7 bases outside the gene matches. The CDR3 totals 16 residues. Germline values: CDR1 WNHNN, CDR2 SYGVQD (reference sequence). CDR3 nucleotide sequence: TGCGCCAGCAGTCCGGAGCGGGGGGCGGCCTACAATGAGCAGTTCTTC. Its translation: CASSPERGAAYNEQFF.

The V call is TRBV10-3, the J call TRBJ2-7; 11 nucleotides agree with TRBD2. The CDR3 totals 15 residues. The J segment lost 7 bases and the V segment lost 2 bases, leaving 7 bases of the junction unmatched. Germline loops: CDR1 ENHRY, CDR2 SYGVKD. CDR3 nucleotides: TGTGCCATCAGTGAGACTAGCGGGAGTACCAGGGAGCAGTACTTC. Translating gives CAISETSGSTREQYF.